These 14 T cell receptor beta chains share one sample of origin, sequenced in a study of shared clonotypes between healthy human individuals. TCRdb keeps only in-frame clones here, not all; method: immunoSEQ multiplex PCR. The table has nearly 1 million clones, 76% seen once. Sequenced input: memory CD4+ T cells sorted from blood. This sample's subset: CD45RA-negative fraction. The origin of the receptors is a man between 18 and 35 years old in good health.

V usage is TRBV4-3 and J usage is TRBJ2-7; tentatively, D is TRBD2 (6 bases). Germline CDR1 is LGHNA and CDR2 is YSLEER. This CDR3 region has 15 residues. V shed 0 bases and J shed 0 bases, with 9 bases lying between them. The chain's CDR3 is CASSQEEGLSYEQYF. The CDR3 nucleotides are TGCGCCAGCAGCCAAGAGGAGGGACTCTCCTACGAGCAGTACTTC.

The CDR3 reads CASSLRLGVGEKLFF. Here the CDR3 DNA reads TGTGCCAGCAGCTTAAGGCTGGGGGTGGGGGAAAAACTGTTTTTT. The rearrangement links TRBV7-2 to TRBJ1-4, with D tentatively TRBD1 (5 bases). Trimming removed 2 bases from V and 8 bases from J, with 15 bases in between. Germline V lookup: CDR1 SGHTA, CDR2 FQGNSA. The CDR3 is 15 amino acids. The complete variable domain, with remaining parts taken from reference TRBV7-2 and TRBJ1-4, reads GAGVSQSPSNKVTEKGKDVELRCDPISGHTALYWYRQSLGQGLEFLIYFQGNSAPDKSGLPSDRFSAERTGGSVSTLTIQRTQQEDSAVYLCASSLRLGVGEKLFFGSGTQLSVL.

The gene calls are TRBV12-5 and TRBJ2-7, with D possibly being TRBD2 (6 bases). Between the trimmed V and J ends, which lost 7 bases and 3 bases, there was a span of 19 bases. CDR3 size: 15 residues. Germline V gene data show CDR1 as LGHNT and CDR2 as FRNRAP. CDR3 in DNA: TGTGCTAGTGCCCCTCCGGGGAGGTCCCGCTACGAGCAGTACTTC. Translating gives CASAPPGRSRYEQYF.

The chain links TRBV11-2 to TRBJ2-4, with D hard to call. Trimming cost V 3 bases and J 0 bases, with 12 bases left between them. Germline CDR1 is SGHAT and CDR2 is FQNNGV. The CDR3 extends over 16 amino acids. The CDR3 DNA reads as TGTGCCAGCAGCTTCATATCTGGGCTAGCCAAAAACATTCAGTACTTC. Its protein product is CASSFISGLAKNIQYF.

A note on this clone: Other DNA sequences within the sample encode an identical CDR3. The chain carries TRBV9 and TRBJ2-5; D is unresolved. This CDR3 comprises 13 residues. Trimming removed 0 bases from V and 2 bases from J, with 5 bases in between. The germline V gene has CDR1 SGDLS and CDR2 YYNGEE. CDR3 amino acids: CASSVGPQETQYF. The CDR3 region has the DNA TGTGCCAGCAGCGTAGGACCACAAGAGACCCAGTACTTC.

This clone was recorded a few times. This chain connects TRBV1 to TRBJ1-5; the D call of TRBD1 is as the table states it, not checked on the DNA. TRBV1 is tagged as a pseudogene. The CDR3 sequence is 15 residues long. The CDR3 DNA is TGCACCAGCAAAGTCGGGCGAGGGGGAGATCAGCCCCAGCATTTT. It encodes CTSKVGRGGDQPQHF.

The chain employs TRBV11-2 and TRBJ1-1; 8 nucleotides line up with TRBD1. Germline V gives CDR1 SGHAT, CDR2 FQNNGV. The J segment lost 4 bases and the V segment lost 1 base, leaving 5 bases of the junction unmatched. CDR3 length equals 15 residues. The CDR3 loop is CASSLVQGAGTEAFF. Here the CDR3 DNA reads TGTGCCAGCAGCTTAGTTCAGGGGGCGGGCACTGAAGCTTTCTTT. Full variable domain (rest looked up from reference TRBV11-2 and TRBJ1-1): EAGVAQSPRYKIIEKRQSVAFWCNPISGHATLYWYQQILGQGPKLLIQFQNNGVVDDSQLPKDRFSAERLKGVDSTLKIQPAKLEDSAVYLCASSLVQGAGTEAFFGQGTRLTVV.

V is TRBV2 and J is TRBJ2-3; tentative D call: TRBD2 (7 bases). V was shortened by 7 bases and J by 2 bases, with 13 bases between the two germline ends. Germline CDR1 SNHLY, CDR2 FYNNEI. The CDR3 has 14 residues. The CDR3 loop is CASNTGGPTDTQYF. In DNA form, the CDR3 reads TGTGCCAGCAATACGGGGGGCCCCACAGATACGCAGTATTTT.

The chain links TRBV5-1 to TRBJ1-2; 8 bases agree with TRBD1. V shed 2 bases and J 6 bases; nucleotides not matched to a gene: 15. Germline CDR1 is SGHRS and CDR2 is YFSETQ. The CDR3 extends over 17 amino acids. In DNA, the CDR3 is TGCGCCAGCAGCTTACTCGGCCAGGGGGCGTTAGAGGATGGCTACACCTTC. Protein sequence: CASSLLGQGALEDGYTF. Filled out from reference TRBV5-1 and TRBJ1-2, the complete variable domain reads KAGVTQTPRYLIKTRGQQVTLSCSPISGHRSVSWYQQTPGQGLQFLFEYFSETQRNKGNFPGRFSGRQFSNSRSEMNVSTLELGDSALYLCASSLLGQGALEDGYTFGSGTRLTVV.

The chain combines TRBV7-2 with TRBJ2-3, with 13 positions matching TRBD2. Germline V gene sequence: CDR1 SGHTA, CDR2 FQGNSA. The CDR3 is 18 residues long. V was pared by 5 bases and J by 0 bases, with 8 bases of the junction left unmatched. CDR3 DNA sequence: TGTGCCAGCAGCCACCGACTAGCGGGAGGCCTTAGCACAGATACGCAGTATTTT. Its translation: CASSHRLAGGLSTDTQYF.

The chain recombines TRBV5-1 with TRBJ2-3; 7 bases line up with TRBD1. CDR3 size: 15 residues. V shed 6 bases and J 0 bases; nucleotides not matched to a gene: 7. CDR1 is SGHRS, CDR2 YFSETQ, per germline. DNA for the CDR3: TGCGCCAGCACCAGACAGGGAACCAGCACAGATACGCAGTATTTT. Translated: CASTRQGTSTDTQYF.

This chain links TRBV6-6 with TRBJ1-5; unclear D gene. The CDR3 is 16 residues long. The V end was cut by 7 bases, the J end by 0 bases, with 16 bases between. Germline loops: CDR1 MNHNY, CDR2 SVGAGI (reference sequence). The CDR3 loop reads CASTPRTVDSNQPQHF. The CDR3 DNA is TGTGCCAGCACTCCCCGAACGGTAGATAGCAATCAGCCCCAGCATTTT.

With regard to this clone: Within the sample, other DNA sequences also encode this same CDR3. The rearrangement uses TRBV6-5 and TRBJ2-5; 7 nucleotides agree with TRBD1. The germline CDR1 and CDR2 sequences are MNHEY and SVGAGI. The CDR3 runs to 13 residues. Unmatched junction bases numbered 10, after V lost 6 bases and J lost 9 bases. CDR3 DNA: TGTGCCAGCAGCGAATACAGGGGATCCCCCCAGTACTTC. Translating it yields CASSEYRGSPQYF.

The chain is built from TRBV28 and TRBJ2-5; 7 nucleotides agree with TRBD2. The V gene's germline CDR1 is MDHEN and CDR2 SYDVKM. CDR3 size: 15 residues. The trim removed 4 bases at V and 2 bases at J, leaving 7 bases unmatched. CDR3 region: CASSSISGLQETQYF. DNA of the CDR3: TGTGCCAGCAGTTCGATTAGCGGGTTACAAGAGACCCAGTACTTC.